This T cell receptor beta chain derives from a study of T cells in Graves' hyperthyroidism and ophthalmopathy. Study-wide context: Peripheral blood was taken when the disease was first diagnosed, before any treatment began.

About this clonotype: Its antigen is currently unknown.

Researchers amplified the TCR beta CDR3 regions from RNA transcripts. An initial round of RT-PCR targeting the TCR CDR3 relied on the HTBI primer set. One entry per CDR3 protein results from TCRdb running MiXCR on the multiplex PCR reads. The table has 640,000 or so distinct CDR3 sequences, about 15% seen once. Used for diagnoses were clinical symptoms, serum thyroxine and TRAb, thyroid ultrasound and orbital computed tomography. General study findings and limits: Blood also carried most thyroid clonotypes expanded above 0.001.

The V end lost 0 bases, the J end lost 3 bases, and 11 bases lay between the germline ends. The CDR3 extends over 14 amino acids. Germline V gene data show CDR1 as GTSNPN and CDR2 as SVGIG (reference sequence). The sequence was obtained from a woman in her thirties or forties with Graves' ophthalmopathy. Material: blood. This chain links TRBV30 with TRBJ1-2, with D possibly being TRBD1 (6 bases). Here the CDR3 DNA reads TGTGCCTGGAGTGTGGGAGGGGGTCACTATGGCTACACCTTC. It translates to CAWSVGGGHYGYTF. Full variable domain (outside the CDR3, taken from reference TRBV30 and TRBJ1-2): SQTIHQWPATLVQPVGSPLSLECTVEGTSNPNLYWYRQAAGRGLQLLFYSVGIGQISSEVPQNLSASRPQDRQFILSSKKLLLSDSGFYLCAWSVGGGHYGYTFGSGTRLTVV.